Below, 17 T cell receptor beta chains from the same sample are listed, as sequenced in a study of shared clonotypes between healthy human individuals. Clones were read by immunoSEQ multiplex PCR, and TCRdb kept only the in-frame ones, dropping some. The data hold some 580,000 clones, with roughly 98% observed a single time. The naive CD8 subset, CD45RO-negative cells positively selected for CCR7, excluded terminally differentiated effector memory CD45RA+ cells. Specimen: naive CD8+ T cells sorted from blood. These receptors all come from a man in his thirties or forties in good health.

The CDR3 loop reads CASDPRGVSTEAFF. CDR3 DNA: TGTGCCAGCGACCCTAGGGGGGTGAGCACTGAAGCTTTCTTT. The chain employs TRBV6-5 and TRBJ1-1, with a weak D call TRBD1 (6 bases). Germline V gives CDR1 MNHEY, CDR2 SVGAGI. The V end lost 8 bases, the J end lost 4 bases, and 17 bases lay between the germline ends. CDR3 length: 14 residues.

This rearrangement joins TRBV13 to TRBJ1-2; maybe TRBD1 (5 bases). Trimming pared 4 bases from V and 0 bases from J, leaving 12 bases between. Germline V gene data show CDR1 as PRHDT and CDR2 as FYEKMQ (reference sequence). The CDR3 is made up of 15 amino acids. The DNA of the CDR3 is TGTGCCAGCAGCTCGACAGAGACAGCTAACTATGGCTACACCTTC. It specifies CASSSTETANYGYTF.

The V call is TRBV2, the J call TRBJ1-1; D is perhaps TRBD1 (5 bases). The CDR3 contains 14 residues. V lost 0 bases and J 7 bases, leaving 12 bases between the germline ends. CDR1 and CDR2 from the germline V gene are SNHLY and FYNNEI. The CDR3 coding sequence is TGTGCCAGCAGTGAAGCGGGGCGGAGGGATGAAGCTTTCTTT. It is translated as CASSEAGRRDEAFF.

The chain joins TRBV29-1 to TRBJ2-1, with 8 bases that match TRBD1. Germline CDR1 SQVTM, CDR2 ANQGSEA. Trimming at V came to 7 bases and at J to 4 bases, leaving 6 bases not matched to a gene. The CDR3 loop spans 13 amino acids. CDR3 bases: TGCAGCGCGGGACAGGAGAATTACAATGAGCAGTTCTTC. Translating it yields CSAGQENYNEQFF.

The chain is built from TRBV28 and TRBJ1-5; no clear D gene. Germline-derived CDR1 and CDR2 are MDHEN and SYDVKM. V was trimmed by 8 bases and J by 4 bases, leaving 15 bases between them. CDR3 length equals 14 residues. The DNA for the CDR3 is TGTGCCAGCCACATTCTCGGTCATAATCAGCCCCAGCATTTT. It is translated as CASHILGHNQPQHF.

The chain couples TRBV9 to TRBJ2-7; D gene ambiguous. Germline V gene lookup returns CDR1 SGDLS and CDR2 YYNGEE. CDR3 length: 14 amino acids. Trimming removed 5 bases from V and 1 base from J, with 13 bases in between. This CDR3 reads CASSLGGVSYEQYF. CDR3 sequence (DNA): TGTGCCAGCAGTTTAGGCGGTGTTTCCTACGAGCAGTACTTC.

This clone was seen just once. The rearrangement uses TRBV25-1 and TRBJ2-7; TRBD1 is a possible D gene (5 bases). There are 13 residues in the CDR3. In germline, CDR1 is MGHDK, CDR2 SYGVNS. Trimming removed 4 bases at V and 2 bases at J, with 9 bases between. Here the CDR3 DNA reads TGTGCCAGCAGTGTAGGGGTCCCCTACGAGCAGTACTTC. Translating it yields CASSVGVPYEQYF.

For the CDR3, the DNA is TGTGCCAGCAGCCCAAACGGCCAAGGGCTGTATAACGAGCAGTACTTC. Residues: CASSPNGQGLYNEQYF. This chain links TRBV7-8 with TRBJ2-7; D unclear. V was pared by 5 bases and J by 5 bases, with 22 bases between. Germline assignment: CDR1 SGHVS and CDR2 FQNEAQ. The CDR3 is made up of 16 amino acids.

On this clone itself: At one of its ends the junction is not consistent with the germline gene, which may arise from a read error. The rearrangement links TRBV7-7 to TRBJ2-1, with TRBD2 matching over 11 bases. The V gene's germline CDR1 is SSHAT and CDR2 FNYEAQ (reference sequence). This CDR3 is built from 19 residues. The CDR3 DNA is TGTGCTAGCAGCCCCTCGGGGCTAGCGGGAGGTTCCCCTTACAATGAGCAGTTCTTC. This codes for CASSPSGLAGGSPYNEQFF.

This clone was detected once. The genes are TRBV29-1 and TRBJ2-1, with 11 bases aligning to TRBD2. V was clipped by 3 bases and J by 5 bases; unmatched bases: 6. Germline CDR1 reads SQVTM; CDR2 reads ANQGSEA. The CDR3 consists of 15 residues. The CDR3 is CSVDPLAGGHNEQFF. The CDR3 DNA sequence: TGCAGCGTTGATCCCCTAGCGGGAGGTCACAATGAGCAGTTCTTC.

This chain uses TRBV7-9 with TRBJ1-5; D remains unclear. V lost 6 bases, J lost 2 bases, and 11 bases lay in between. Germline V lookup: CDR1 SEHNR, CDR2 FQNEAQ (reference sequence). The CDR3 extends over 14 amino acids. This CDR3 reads CASRKDAGNQPQHF. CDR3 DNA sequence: TGTGCCAGCAGAAAGGACGCAGGCAATCAGCCCCAGCATTTT.

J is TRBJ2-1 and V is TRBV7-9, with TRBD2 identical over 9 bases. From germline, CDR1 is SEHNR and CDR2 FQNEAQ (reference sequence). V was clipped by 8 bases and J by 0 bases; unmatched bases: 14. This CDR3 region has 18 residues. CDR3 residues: CASPTPNKREDSYNEQFF. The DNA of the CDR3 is TGTGCCAGCCCAACGCCCAATAAGCGGGAGGACTCCTACAATGAGCAGTTCTTC.

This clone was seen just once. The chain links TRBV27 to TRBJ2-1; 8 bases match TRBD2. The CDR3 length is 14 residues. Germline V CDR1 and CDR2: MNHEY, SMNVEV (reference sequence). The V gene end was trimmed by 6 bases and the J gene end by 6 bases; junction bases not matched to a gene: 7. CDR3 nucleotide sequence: TGTGCCAGCAGCGATGGGACTAGGGGCAATGAGCAGTTCTTC. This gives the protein CASSDGTRGNEQFF.

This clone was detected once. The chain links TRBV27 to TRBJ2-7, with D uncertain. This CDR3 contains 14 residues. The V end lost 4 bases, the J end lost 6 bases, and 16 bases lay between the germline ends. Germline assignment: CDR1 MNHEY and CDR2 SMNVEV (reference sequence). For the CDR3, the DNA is TGTGCCAGCAGTTCTGATTATCAGAGTCTCGAGCAGTACTTC. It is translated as CASSSDYQSLEQYF.

The CDR3 bases are TGCGCCAGCAGCCAGGGACCCACAACGAACACCGGGGAGCTGTTTTTT. Residues: CASSQGPTTNTGELFF. The genes are TRBV4-1 and TRBJ2-2; D possibly matches TRBD1 or TRBD2 (5 bases each). The CDR3 extends over 16 amino acids. Germline V gene sequence: CDR1 MGHRA, CDR2 YSYEKL. Deletions cut 3 bases from V and 0 bases from J, with 11 bases between.

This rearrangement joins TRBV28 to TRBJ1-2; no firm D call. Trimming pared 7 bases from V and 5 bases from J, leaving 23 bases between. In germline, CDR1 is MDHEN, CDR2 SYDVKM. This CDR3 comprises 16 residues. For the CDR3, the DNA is TGTGCCAGCACTCCTAAAAGGGTAGGCCAAAGTTATGGCTACACCTTC. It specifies CASTPKRVGQSYGYTF.

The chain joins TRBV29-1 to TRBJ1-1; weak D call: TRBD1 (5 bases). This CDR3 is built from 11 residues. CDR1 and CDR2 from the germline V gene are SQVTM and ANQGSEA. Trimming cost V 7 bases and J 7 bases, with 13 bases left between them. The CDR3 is CSADWRGEAFF. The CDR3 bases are TGCAGCGCCGATTGGAGGGGTGAAGCTTTCTTT.